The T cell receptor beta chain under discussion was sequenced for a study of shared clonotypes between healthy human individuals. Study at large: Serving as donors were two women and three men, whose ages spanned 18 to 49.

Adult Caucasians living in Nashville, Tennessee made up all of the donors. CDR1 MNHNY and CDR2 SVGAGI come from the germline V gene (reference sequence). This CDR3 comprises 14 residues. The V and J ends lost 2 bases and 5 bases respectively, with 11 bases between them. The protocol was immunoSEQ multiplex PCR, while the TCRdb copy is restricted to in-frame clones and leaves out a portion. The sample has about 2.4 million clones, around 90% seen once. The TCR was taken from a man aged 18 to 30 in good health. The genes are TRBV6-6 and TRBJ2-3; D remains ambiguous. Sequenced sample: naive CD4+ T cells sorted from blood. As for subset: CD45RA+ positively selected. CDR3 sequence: CASSYRSRLDTQYF. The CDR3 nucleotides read TGTGCCAGCAGTTACCGATCGCGACTAGATACGCAGTATTTT.